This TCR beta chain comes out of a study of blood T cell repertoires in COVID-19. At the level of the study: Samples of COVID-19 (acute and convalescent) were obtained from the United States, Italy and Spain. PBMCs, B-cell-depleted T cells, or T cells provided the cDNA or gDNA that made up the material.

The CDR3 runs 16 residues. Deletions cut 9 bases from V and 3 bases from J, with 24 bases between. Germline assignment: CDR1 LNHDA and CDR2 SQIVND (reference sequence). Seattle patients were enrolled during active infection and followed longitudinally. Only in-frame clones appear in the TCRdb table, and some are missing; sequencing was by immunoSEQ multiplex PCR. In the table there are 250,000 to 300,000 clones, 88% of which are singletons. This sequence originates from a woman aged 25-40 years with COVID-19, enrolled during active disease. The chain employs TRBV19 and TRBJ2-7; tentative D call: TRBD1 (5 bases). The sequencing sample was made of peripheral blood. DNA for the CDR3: TGTGCCAGATCCCTGGGGTTTGACCTAAGGGGCTACGAGCAGTACTTC. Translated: CARSLGFDLRGYEQYF.